This TCR beta chain was found in a study of shared T cell receptors in the human thymus. This CDR3 is 19 amino acids long. Unmatched junction bases numbered 22, after V lost 6 bases and J lost 6 bases. CDR1 SNHLY and CDR2 FYNNEI come from the germline V gene. The method was immunoSEQ multiplex PCR; TCRdb's version includes in-frame clones alone and lacks a portion of them. Of more than 550,000 clones in the sample, approximately 83% were seen once. This same sample was also part of a study on human thymus T cells. As reported in that work: Having surgery to correct congenital heart defects, healthy Finnish infants acted as the donors. Thymic samples were excised during corrective heart operations.

Sequencing was performed on thymocytes. The chain combines TRBV2 with TRBJ1-5; TRBD1 matches 8 bases. The sequence was obtained from a girl under three years old with a congenital heart defect. Written as DNA, the CDR3 is TGTGCCAGCAGAGGGGCGGAGTTGTGGCAGGGGGCTGCGAGTCAGCCCCAGCATTTT. It specifies CASRGAELWQGAASQPQHF.